This TCR beta chain is drawn from a study of blood T cell repertoires in COVID-19. The wider study: COVID-19 samples collected from the United States, Italy and Spain covered acute and convalescent phases. T cells, B-cell-depleted T cells, or PBMCs provided the cDNA or gDNA that served as material.

The CDR3 sequence is 15 residues long. V was clipped by 5 bases and J by 1 base; unmatched bases: 5. Per the germline V gene, CDR1 is SGHTA and CDR2 is FQGNSA. In the original processing: Using reference gene primer amplification, nucleated cell counts were estimated. Sequencing was performed with immunoSEQ multiplex PCR; in TCRdb, only in-frame clones are kept and a portion is missing. The DNA gave D and trimming, while V, J and clone size come from that table. The repertoire holds around 83,000 clones, with 86% as singletons. Sample: peripheral blood. This sequence joins TRBV7-2 and TRBJ1-1; 9 positions agree with TRBD1. The receptor was derived from a man aged 45-65 years with active or convalescent COVID-19. The CDR3 DNA is TGTGCCAGCAGCCGTAGGACAGGGGAGAACACTGAAGCTTTCTTT. This codes for CASSRRTGENTEAFF.